This T cell receptor beta chain is drawn from a study of PD-L1 blockade in urothelial cancer. In the study overall: Patients began atezolizumab, 1,200 mg intravenously every 3 weeks, at some point between 2012 and 2014.

The data were produced by immunoSEQ multiplex PCR, yet TCRdb's version contains in-frame clones alone and is incomplete. The sample consists of about 86,000 clones, over 75% of them appearing once. Time point in this sample: pretreatment peripheral blood. Trimming removed 1 base from V and 5 bases from J; junction bases left unmatched: 3. There are 14 residues in the CDR3. The germline CDR1 and CDR2 sequences are SNHLY and FYNNEI. This sequence originates from a man aged 55 to 70 with urothelial cancer. Here the sequenced sample was PBMCs, taken around atezolizumab (anti-PD-L1) treatment. The gene calls are TRBV2 and TRBJ1-2; 8 bases line up with TRBD1. CDR3 amino acids: CASSEGGQGYGYTF. The CDR3 DNA reads as TGTGCCAGCAGTGAAGGAGGACAGGGTTATGGCTACACCTTC.